A single sample gave rise to the 13 T cell receptor beta chains below, sequenced in a study of tumor-infiltrating lymphocytes in primary liver carcinoma. Co-extracted RNA and DNA came from roughly 20-30 mg of unsorted bulk tissue. Using a constant-region primer together with ProtoScript II reverse transcriptase, TCR beta cDNA was made from roughly 500 ng of total RNA. Employing slightly modified ARM-PCR, three nested multiplex PCR rounds were run, and these gave rise to the TCR beta libraries. Two initial PCR rounds of about 9 cycles each paired TRBV1-TRBV30 forward primers with a C-beta reverse primer. TCRdb re-called the multiplex PCR reads with MiXCR, one entry per CDR3 protein. This sample carries tens of thousands of distinct CDR3 sequences, around 80% of them seen once, and the ten largest clones take approximately 40%. Sequenced sample: liver tumor tissue from sampling region 2. The subset here: tumor region T2, inferior pole. These receptors all stem from a young woman with primary liver carcinoma and hepatitis B virus infection.

Note on this clonotype: Compared with germline, one end of the junction differs, possibly owing to a read error. The chain recombines TRBV6-5 with TRBJ2-5; D may be TRBD1 (6 bases). The germline CDR1 and CDR2 sequences are MNHEY and SVGAGI. The CDR3 extends over 13 amino acids. The CDR3 DNA reads TGTGCCAGCAGTACCGACAGGTGGCTGACCCACTACTTT. Translating it yields CASSTDRWLTHYF.

As concerns this clonotype: A much bigger clone sits one base away, suggesting this may be a read error. The chain joins TRBV7-2 to TRBJ2-3; 9 bases fit TRBD2. This CDR3 has 17 residues. Germline V gene data show CDR1 as SGHTA and CDR2 as FQGNSA. The CDR3 region is CASSLFGLATSIDTQYF. CDR3 sequence (DNA): TGTGCCAGCAGCTTATTTGGACTAGCGACTAGCATAGATACGCAGTATTTT.

As concerns this clonotype: One end of the junction fails to match germline, which may point to a read error. This chain connects TRBV12-3 or TRBV12-4 to TRBJ2-1; no reliable D call. This CDR3 region has 13 residues. The CDR3 DNA is TGTGTCAGCAACTTAGGGTTATTCAATGAGCAGTTCTTC. This sequence encodes CVSNLGLFNEQFF.

As concerns this clonotype: Because it lacks the conserved phenylalanine or tryptophan at the end, this CDR3 is likely a read error. The chain uses TRBV7-2 and TRBJ2-7, with TRBD2 matching over 9 bases. This CDR3 has 14 residues. Germline V gives CDR1 SGHTA, CDR2 FQGNSA. After removal of 2 bases from V and 4 bases from J, the junction contained 3 bases not matched to a gene. CDR3 in DNA: TGTGCCAGCAGCTTACCTAGCGGGATTTACGAGCAGTACTTA. Translating it yields CASSLPSGIYEQYL.

About this clonotype itself: A junction boundary mismatches the germline segment, possibly from a read error. The rearrangement joins TRBV11-2 to TRBJ2-7, with D perhaps matching TRBD2 (5 bases). The CDR3 runs 13 residues. CDR1 is SGHAT, CDR2 FQNNGV, per germline. CDR3 sequence: CASCLGSSYEQYF. The CDR3 region has the DNA TGTGCCAGCTGCTTAGGGAGTAGCTATGAGCAGTACTTC.

With respect to this clonotype: This is likely a read error, given that the CDR3 carries no conserved phenylalanine or tryptophan at its end. No DNA is shown, since the ends of the CDR3 on it are uncertain; the CDR3 is the one TCRdb lists. This chain uses TRBV30 with TRBJ1-6; TRBD1, the table's D call, lacks a check against the DNA. The germline V gene has CDR1 GTSNPN and CDR2 SVGIG (reference sequence). The CDR3 has 12 amino acids, counting both end residues. This CDR3 is CAWTWGGSPLQY.

This clonotype was found a few times. This chain links TRBV14 with TRBJ2-5, with D possibly TRBD1 on 5 matching bases. Germline CDR1 is SGHDN and CDR2 is FVKESK. The CDR3 runs 13 residues. Trimming left V 11 bases short and J 5 bases short, with 18 bases between. CDR3 bases: TGTGCCTGCAACAGGCATCTCGCCGAGACCCAGTACTTC. Its translation is CACNRHLAETQYF. Combining the CDR3 with reference TRBV14 and TRBJ2-5 gives the whole variable domain EAGVTQFPSHSVIEKGQTVTLRCDPISGHDNLYWYRRVMGKEIKFLLHFVKESKQDESGMPNNRFLAERTGGTYSTLKVQPAELEDSGVYFCACNRHLAETQYFGPGTRLLVL.

Worth noting for this clonotype: A read error may account for a junction end that differs from germline. The CDR3 spells CAGSPDRGGGYTF. The CDR3 bases are TGCGCCGGCAGTCCTGACAGGGGGGGTGGCTACACCTTC. The chain carries TRBV5-1 and TRBJ1-2; TRBD1 agrees at 9 bases. This CDR3 is 13 amino acids long. CDR1 is SGHRS and CDR2 is YFSETQ in the germline V gene.

Concerning this clonotype itself: The junction and the germline gene differ at one end; a read error may be behind it. V usage is TRBV6-2 or TRBV6-3 and J usage is TRBJ2-2, with D unresolved. Germline V gives CDR1 MNHEY, CDR2 SVGEGT. The CDR3 runs to 13 residues. The chain's CDR3 is CTSSYSETGELFF. The CDR3 DNA follows: TGTACCAGCAGCTACTCGGAGACAGGGGAGCTGTTTTTT.

A remark on this clonotype: The germline gene is not matched at one end of the junction; a read error may be the cause. J is TRBJ1-3 and V is TRBV10-3, with unresolved D. There are 14 residues in the CDR3. The germline V gene encodes CDR1 ENHRY and CDR2 SYGVKD. CDR3 amino acids: CAISESVSVNTTFF. CDR3 coding DNA: TGTGCCATCAGTGAGTCAGTTTCTGTAAACACCACATTTTTT.

Comment on this clonotype: This is likely a read error, given that the CDR3 carries no conserved phenylalanine or tryptophan at its end. CDR3 nucleotides: TGTGCTAGTGGGACCGGGACTACCTTTATGGATGAGCAGTTCACC. Its protein is CASGTGTTFMDEQFT. V usage is TRBV12-5 and J usage is TRBJ2-1, with 7 positions matching TRBD2. This CDR3 is built from 15 residues. V dropped 6 bases and J dropped 8; count of bases not matched to a gene: 13. Per germline, CDR1 LGHNT and CDR2 FRNRAP.

The V and J genes are TRBV6-5 and TRBJ2-2, with D possibly matching TRBD2 (5 bases). The CDR3 totals 15 residues. V lost 5 bases and J lost 8, with 18 bases in between. Germline CDR1 is MNHEY and CDR2 is SVGAGI. CDR3 coding DNA: TGTGCCAGCAGTCCATGGACTGGGTTCACAGGGGAGCTGTTTTTT. Translation gives CASSPWTGFTGELFF.

By share, this clonotype counts as medium-sized. The chain uses TRBV10-3 and TRBJ2-3, with TRBD2 matching over 7 bases. This CDR3 region has 16 residues. Germline lookup yields CDR1 ENHRY and CDR2 SYGVKD. The V segment lost 4 bases and the J segment 0 bases; nucleotides outside the gene matches: 7. Here the CDR3 reads CAISGISGVSTDTQYF. For the CDR3, the DNA is TGTGCCATCAGTGGCATCAGCGGGGTTAGCACAGATACGCAGTATTTT.